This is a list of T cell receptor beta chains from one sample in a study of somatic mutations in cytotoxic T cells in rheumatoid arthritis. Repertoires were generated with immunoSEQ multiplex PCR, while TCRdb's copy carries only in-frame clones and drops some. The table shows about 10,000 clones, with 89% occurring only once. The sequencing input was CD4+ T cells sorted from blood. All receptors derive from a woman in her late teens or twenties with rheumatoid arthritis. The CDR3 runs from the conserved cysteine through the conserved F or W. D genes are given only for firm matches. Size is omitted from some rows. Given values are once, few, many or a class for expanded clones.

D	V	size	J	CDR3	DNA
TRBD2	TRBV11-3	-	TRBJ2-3	CASSPSAGRRTDTQYF	TGTGCCAGCAGCCCTTCAGCGGGGCGACGCACAGATACGCAGTATTTT
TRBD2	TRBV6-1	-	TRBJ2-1	CASSPLAGGVNEQFF	TGTGCCAGCAGCCCACTAGCGGGGGGAGTCAATGAGCAGTTCTTC
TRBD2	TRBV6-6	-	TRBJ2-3	CASSPGTITDTQYF	TGTGCCAGCAGTCCCGGGACTATCACAGATACGCAGTATTTT
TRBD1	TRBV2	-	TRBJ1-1	CASSVTGGAFF	TGTGCCAGCAGTGTGACAGGGGGAGCTTTCTTT
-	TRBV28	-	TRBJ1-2	CASTLPTGPYGYTF	TGTGCCAGCACCCTACCGACAGGTCCCTATGGCTACACCTTC
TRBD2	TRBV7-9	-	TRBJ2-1	CASSLAYAGGRTYNEQFF	TGTGCCAGCAGCTTAGCTTACGCGGGAGGAAGAACCTACAATGAGCAGTTCTTC
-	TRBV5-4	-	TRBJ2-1	CASTIVSASYNEQFF	TGTGCCAGCACGATAGTAAGCGCCTCCTACAATGAGCAGTTCTTC
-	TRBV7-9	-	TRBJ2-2	CASSQQNTGELFF	TGTGCCAGCAGCCAACAGAACACCGGGGAGCTGTTTTTT
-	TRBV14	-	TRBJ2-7	CASSSTLTRATLNYEQYF	TGTGCCAGCAGCTCTACTCTTACTAGGGCCACTCTAAACTACGAGCAGTACTTC
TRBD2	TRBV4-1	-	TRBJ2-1	CASSQRIGEPAGTSGRKGEQFF	TGCGCCAGCAGCCAAAGGATAGGGGAGCCGGCCGGGACTAGCGGGAGGAAGGGTGAGCAGTTCTTC
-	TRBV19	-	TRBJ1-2	CASSISLNLANYGYTF	TGTGCCAGTAGTATATCTCTAAATCTTGCTAACTATGGCTACACCTTC
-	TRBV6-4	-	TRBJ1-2	CASSDWQTNYGYTF	TGTGCCAGCAGTGACTGGCAAACTAACTATGGCTACACCTTC
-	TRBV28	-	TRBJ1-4	CASTIRGKLFF	TGTGCCAGCACAATAAGGGGAAAACTGTTTTTT
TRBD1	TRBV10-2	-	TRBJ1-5	CASSDRDRRNQPQHF	TGCGCCAGCAGCGACAGGGATAGACGCAATCAGCCCCAGCATTTT
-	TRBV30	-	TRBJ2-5	CAWSVSSRETQYF	TGTGCCTGGAGTGTAAGCTCTAGGGAGACCCAGTACTTC
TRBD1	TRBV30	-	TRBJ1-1	CAWSEWTGRTEAFF	TGTGCCTGGAGTGAATGGACAGGGCGTACTGAAGCTTTCTTT
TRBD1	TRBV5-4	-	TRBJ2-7	CASSAQGASYEQYF	TGTGCCAGCAGCGCACAGGGGGCCTCCTACGAGCAGTACTTC
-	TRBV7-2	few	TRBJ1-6	CASSLEANPASSPLHF	TGTGCCAGCAGCTTAGAAGCCAACCCTGCGTCTTCACCCCTCCACTTT
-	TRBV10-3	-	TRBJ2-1	CAISESGQVGNEQFF	TGTGCCATCAGTGAGTCGGGCCAGGTAGGCAATGAGCAGTTCTTC
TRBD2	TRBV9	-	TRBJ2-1	CASSGLAGGSYNEQFF	TGTGCCAGCAGCGGACTAGCGGGAGGCTCCTACAATGAGCAGTTCTTC
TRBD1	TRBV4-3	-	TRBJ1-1	CASSLDTGESTEAFF	TGCGCCAGCAGCTTGGACACAGGGGAGTCGACTGAAGCTTTCTTT
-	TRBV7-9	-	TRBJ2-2	CASSFKTGNTGELFF	TGTGCCAGCAGCTTCAAGACAGGGAACACCGGGGAGCTGTTTTTT
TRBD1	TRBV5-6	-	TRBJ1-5	CASSSRDRAVGNQPQHF	TGTGCCAGCAGCTCCCGGGACAGGGCCGTGGGCAATCAGCCCCAGCATTTT
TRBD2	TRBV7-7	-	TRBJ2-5	CASSPGLRETQYF	TGTGCTAGCAGCCCGGGACTAAGAGAGACCCAGTACTTC
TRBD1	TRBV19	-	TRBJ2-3	CAIADRFMNTQYF	TGTGCCATCGCGGACAGGTTTATGAATACGCAGTATTTT
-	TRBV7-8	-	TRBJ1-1	CASSLARGRSLNTEAFF	TGTGCCAGCAGCTTAGCGAGAGGGCGTTCTCTGAACACTGAAGCTTTCTTT
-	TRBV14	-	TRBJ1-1	CASSQDVGAKAFF	TGTGCCAGCAGCCAAGATGTGGGGGCCAAGGCTTTCTTT
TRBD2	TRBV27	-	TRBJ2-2	CASSAHPKGTSGYTGELFF	TGTGCCAGCTCAGCCCACCCAAAAGGGACTAGCGGGTACACCGGGGAGCTGTTTTTT
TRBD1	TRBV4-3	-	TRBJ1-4	CASSQAGQGKPELFF	TGCGCCAGCAGCCAGGCGGGACAGGGTAAACCGGAACTGTTTTTT
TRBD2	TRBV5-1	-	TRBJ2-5	CASSPRLAGLQETQYF	TGCGCCAGCAGCCCGAGACTAGCGGGCTTGCAAGAGACCCAGTACTTC
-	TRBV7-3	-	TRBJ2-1	CASSNRVIDEQFF	TGTGCCAGCAGCAACAGGGTCATTGATGAGCAGTTCTTC
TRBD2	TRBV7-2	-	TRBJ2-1	CASSPGLAGVNEQFF	TGTGCCAGCAGCCCGGGACTAGCGGGAGTCAATGAGCAGTTCTTC
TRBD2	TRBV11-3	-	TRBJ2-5	CASSKGGTSGRLETQYF	TGTGCCAGCAGCAAAGGGGGCACTAGCGGGAGATTGGAGACCCAGTACTTC
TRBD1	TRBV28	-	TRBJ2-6	CASRPPGGIFSGANVLTF	TGTGCCAGCAGACCCCCAGGGGGTATTTTCTCTGGGGCCAACGTCCTGACTTTC
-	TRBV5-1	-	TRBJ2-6	CASGKSSGANVLTF	TGCGCCAGTGGTAAGAGCTCTGGGGCCAACGTCCTGACTTTC
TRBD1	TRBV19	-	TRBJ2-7	CASKSGTGIHKQYF	TGTGCCAGTAAGTCCGGGACAGGCATCCACAAGCAGTACTTC
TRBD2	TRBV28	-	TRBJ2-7	CASSPGGNIYEQYF	TGTGCCAGCAGTCCCGGGGGGAACATCTACGAGCAGTACTTC
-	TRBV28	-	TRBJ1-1	CASSLGPRVNTEAFF	TGTGCCAGCAGTTTAGGGCCGAGGGTGAACACTGAAGCTTTCTTT
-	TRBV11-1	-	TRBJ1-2	CASSRGFRDGYTF	TGTGCCAGCAGCCGAGGGTTTAGAGACGGCTACACCTTC
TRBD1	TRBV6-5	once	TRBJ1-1	CASTPGQRHTEAFF	TGTGCCAGCACCCCGGGACAGAGACACACTGAAGCTTTCTTT
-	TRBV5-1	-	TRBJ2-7	CASSSGVYEQYF	TGCGCCAGCAGCTCGGGGGTCTACGAGCAGTACTTC
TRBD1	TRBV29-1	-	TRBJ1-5	CSVHTGTGENQPQHF	TGCAGCGTGCACACCGGGACAGGGGAAAATCAGCCCCAGCATTTT
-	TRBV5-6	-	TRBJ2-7	CASSIGGSRYEQYF	TGTGCCAGCAGCATTGGGGGGTCCCGCTACGAGCAGTACTTC
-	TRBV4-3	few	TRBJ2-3	CASSQDQGTDTQYF	TGCGCCAGCAGCCAAGATCAGGGGACAGATACGCAGTATTTT
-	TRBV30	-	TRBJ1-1	CAGNRDLNTEAFF	TGTGCCGGCAACAGGGACCTGAACACTGAAGCTTTCTTT
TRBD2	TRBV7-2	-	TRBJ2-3	CASRGGTDTQYF	TGTGCCAGCAGGGGGGGGACAGATACGCAGTATTTT
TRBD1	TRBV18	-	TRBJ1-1	CASSLDRMNTEAFF	TGTGCCAGCTCACTGGACAGGATGAACACTGAAGCTTTCTTT
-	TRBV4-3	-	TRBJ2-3	CASSWDFTDTQYF	TGCGCCAGCAGCTGGGACTTCACAGATACGCAGTATTTT
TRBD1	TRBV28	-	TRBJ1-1	CASSFGTGGAFF	TGTGCCAGCAGTTTCGGGACAGGTGGAGCTTTCTTT
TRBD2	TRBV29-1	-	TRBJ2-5	CSVVTGGALETQYF	TGCAGCGTAGTTACCGGGGGGGCCTTAGAGACCCAGTACTTC
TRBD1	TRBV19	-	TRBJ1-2	CASLPGTGYNYGYTF	TGTGCCAGCCTGCCCGGGACAGGGTATAACTATGGCTACACCTTC
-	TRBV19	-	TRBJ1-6	CASSSGLGIDSPLHF	TGTGCCAGTTCGTCCGGCTTGGGCATAGATTCACCCCTCCACTTT
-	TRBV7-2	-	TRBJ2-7	CASSLDGSFSYEQYF	TGTGCCAGCAGCTTAGACGGGAGTTTCTCCTACGAGCAGTACTTC
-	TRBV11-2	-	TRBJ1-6	CASSPWVRGNDSPLHF	TGTGCCAGCAGCCCGTGGGTGAGAGGTAATGATTCACCCCTCCACTTT
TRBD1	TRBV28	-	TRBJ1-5	CAARDRGNQPQHF	TGTGCCGCTAGGGACAGGGGCAATCAGCCCCAGCATTTT
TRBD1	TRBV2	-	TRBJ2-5	CASGGQGRETQYF	TGTGCCAGCGGGGGACAGGGACGGGAGACCCAGTACTTC
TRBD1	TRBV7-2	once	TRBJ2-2	CASSSPGGGTGELFF	TGTGCCAGCAGCTCCCCAGGGGGCGGCACCGGGGAGCTGTTTTTT
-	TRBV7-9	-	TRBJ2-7	CASSSRRFGVGEQYF	TGTGCCAGCAGCTCGAGACGGTTCGGGGTGGGCGAGCAGTACTTC
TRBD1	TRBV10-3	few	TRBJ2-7	CAISVPGQGASYEQYF	TGTGCCATCAGTGTGCCGGGACAGGGGGCGTCCTACGAGCAGTACTTC